The rows below give T cell receptor beta chains drawn from one sample of a study of T cell repertoires in cytomegalovirus infection. TCRdb processed the reads anew with MiXCR; each CDR3 protein has one entry. The table records 450,000 to 550,000 distinct CDR3 sequences, more than 15% of them present only once. The specimen was CD8+ T cells from PBMCs. The receptors here all came from a human donor in good health (CMV status not recorded). Some clones in this sample may be carry-over from other donors' samples. CDR3s include the opening cysteine and the closing phenylalanine or tryptophan. A D gene is named only where the DNA matches it firmly. Clone size, where shown, is once, few, many, or a class for clones that have expanded.

d_gene | j_gene | len | v_gene | abundance | CDR3nt | CDR3aa
NA | TRBJ1-2 | 15 | TRBV4-1 | NA | TGCGCCAGCAGCCAAGGGCCAGGGTCTAGCTATGGCTACACCTTC | CASSQGPGSSYGYTF
NA | TRBJ2-6 | 17 | TRBV24-1 | many | TGTGCCACCAGTGCGGCGGCGAAAAGCTCTGGGGCCAACGTCCTGACTTTC | CATSAAAKSSGANVLTF
TRBD1 | TRBJ2-7 | 14 | TRBV7-2 | many | TGTGCCAGCAGCTCTCCGGACAGGGCCTACGAGCAGTACTTC | CASSSPDRAYEQYF
TRBD2 | TRBJ2-2 | 18 | TRBV10-3 | many | TGTGCCATCAGTGAGTCGAGGTTGGGGACTACATACACCGGGGAGCTGTTTTTT | CAISESRLGTTYTGELFF
NA | TRBJ2-1 | 13 | TRBV7-3 | many | TGTGCCAGCAGCCCAACAGGGAAAGGGGAGCAGTTCTTC | CASSPTGKGEQFF
NA | TRBJ2-7 | 15 | TRBV6-2/TRBV6-3 | few | TGTGCCAGCAGTTACTGGTTCGGGGCCTCCTACGAGCAGTACTTC | CASSYWFGASYEQYF
TRBD1 | TRBJ2-2 | 14 | TRBV27 | many | TGTGCCAGCAAGGACAGGGGTGCCACCGGGGAGCTGTTTTTT | CASKDRGATGELFF
TRBD2 | TRBJ2-1 | 16 | TRBV5-4 | few | TGTGCCAGCACCCAAGGGCTAGCGGGGGGCTACAATGAGCAGTTCTTC | CASTQGLAGGYNEQFF
TRBD2 | TRBJ2-3 | 14 | TRBV29-1 | few | TGCAGCGTTCCTAGCGGGGCTAGCACAGATACGCAGTATTTT | CSVPSGASTDTQYF
TRBD2 | TRBJ2-1 | 20 | TRBV24-1 | many | TGTGCCACCAGTGAGTCGACTAGCGGGGACCCACTGAGCTCCTACAATGAGCAGTTCTTC | CATSESTSGDPLSSYNEQFF
NA | TRBJ1-3 | 16 | TRBV6-6 | NA | TGTGCCAGCAGTTACGGTACGCCCCTTGCTGGAAACACCATATATTTT | CASSYGTPLAGNTIYF
TRBD2 | TRBJ2-2 | 16 | TRBV27 | few | TGTGCCAGCAGTTGGTATCGGGGGGAGGGGCACGGGGAGCTGTTTTTT | CASSWYRGEGHGELFF
NA | TRBJ2-1 | 12 | TRBV5-6 | NA | TGTGCCAGCATCCGGGCAGGGGATGAGCAGTTCTTC | CASIRAGDEQFF
NA | TRBJ2-1 | 15 | TRBV28 | NA | TGTGCCAGCAGCTCACCGCTAGCGCCACAGGATGAGCAGTTCTTC | CASSSPLAPQDEQFF
NA | TRBJ2-1 | 14 | TRBV24-1 | NA | TGTGCCACCAGTGATCGGTATAGGTACAATGAGCAGTTCTTC | CATSDRYRYNEQFF
NA | TRBJ2-5 | 16 | TRBV28 | many | TGTGCCAGCAGTTACCGCCCGGACACCCGGAGAGGGACCCAGTACTTC | CASSYRPDTRRGTQYF
TRBD1 | TRBJ2-2 | 14 | TRBV20-1 | once | TGCAGTGCGAGGGACAGGGAGGGCACCGGGGAGCTGTTTTTT | CSARDREGTGELFF
TRBD1 | TRBJ1-1 | 14 | TRBV6-1 | many | TGTGCCAGCAACTCAGGACAGGGGAACACTGAAGCTTTCTTT | CASNSGQGNTEAFF
NA | TRBJ1-4 | 14 | TRBV7-9 | many | TGTGCCAGCAGCTCACAGGGCTATAATGAAAAACTGTTTTTT | CASSSQGYNEKLFF
NA | TRBJ1-2 | 15 | TRBV7-2 | many | TGTGCCAGCAGCTTAGGGAGGGGCTTTCGATATGGCTACACCTTC | CASSLGRGFRYGYTF